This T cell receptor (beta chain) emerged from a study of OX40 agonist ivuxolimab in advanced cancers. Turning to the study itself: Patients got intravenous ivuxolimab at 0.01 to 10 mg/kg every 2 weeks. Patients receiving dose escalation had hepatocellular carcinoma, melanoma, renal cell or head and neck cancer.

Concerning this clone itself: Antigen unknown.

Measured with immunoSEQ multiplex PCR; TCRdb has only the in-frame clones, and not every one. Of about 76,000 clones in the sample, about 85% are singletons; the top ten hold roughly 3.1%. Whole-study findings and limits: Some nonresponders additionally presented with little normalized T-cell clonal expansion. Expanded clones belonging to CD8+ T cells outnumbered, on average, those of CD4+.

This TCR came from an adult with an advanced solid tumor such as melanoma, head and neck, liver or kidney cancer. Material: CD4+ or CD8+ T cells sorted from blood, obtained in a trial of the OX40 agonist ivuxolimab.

In DNA, the CDR3 is TGTGCCACCAGCAGAGATATATCAGGGCCAGTCTCTGGAAACACCATATATTTT. This encodes CATSRDISGPVSGNTIYF. The chain carries TRBV15 and TRBJ1-3, with D perhaps TRBD1 (5 bases). CDR1 and CDR2 (germline): LNHNV, YYDKDF (reference sequence). The CDR3 runs 18 residues. V lost 0 bases and J 0 bases, leaving 15 bases between the germline ends. Together with reference TRBV15 and TRBJ1-3, the CDR3 gives the full variable domain: DAMVIQNPRYQVTQFGKPVTLSCSQTLNHNVMYWYQQKSSQAPKLLFHYYDKDFNNEADTPDNFQSRRPNTSFCFLDIRSPGLGDTAMYLCATSRDISGPVSGNTIYFGEGSWLTVV.